A single sample gave rise to the 18 T cell receptor beta chains below, sequenced in a study of identical twins (TCRdb year 2016). To prepare the library, 5' RACE was applied. Instrument used: Illumina HiSeq 2000. The public reads were run again by TCRdb, first through fastp at Q25 and then through MiXCR, and only productive beta chains were kept. Here each entry gathers all rows of one CDR3 protein and keeps the most common genes and DNA. The sample data list 130,000 to 150,000 distinct CDR3 sequences, and around 3.6% of these were observed just once. In total, the top ten clones hold 8.1% of the sample. The specimen sequenced was memory T cells sorted from blood. In the paper's terms, the cell subset or site label means: CD45RO+ enriched T cells. These TCRs come from a man between 18 and 29 years old in good health.

This clonotype is medium-sized. This chain joins TRBV5-5 and TRBJ2-7, with 7 bases aligning to TRBD2. The trim removed 5 bases at V and 2 bases at J, leaving 7 bases unmatched. Per germline, CDR1 SGHKS and CDR2 YYEKEE (reference sequence). The CDR3 is 14 amino acids. DNA for the CDR3: TGTGCCAGCAGTGGGGGGGTAAGGACCTACGAGCAGTACGTC. Its protein is CASSGGVRTYEQYV.

This clonotype was found many times. The chain couples TRBV6-6 to TRBJ2-1, with D perhaps matching TRBD1 (6 bases). Per the germline V gene, CDR1 is MNHNY and CDR2 is SVGAGI (reference sequence). Trimming took 10 bases from V and 8 from J, leaving 12 bases between them. The CDR3 has 11 residues. The CDR3 region has the DNA TGTGCCATCCAACAGGGCTATGAGCAGTTCTTC. Protein product: CAIQQGYEQFF.

The chain links TRBV11-2 to TRBJ2-5; D unresolved. The germline V and J ends were trimmed by 5 bases and 3 bases, with 13 bases remaining between them. CDR3 length: 14 residues. The germline V gene encodes CDR1 SGHAT and CDR2 FQNNGV. As DNA, the CDR3 is TGTGCCAGCAGCCTTAGGGATGCAAAAGAGACCCAGTACTTC. As protein: CASSLRDAKETQYF.

This clonotype has more than one count but fewer than ten. J is TRBJ2-5 and V is TRBV20-1, with 9 bases identical to TRBD1. CDR1 is DFQATT, CDR2 SNEGSKA, per germline (reference sequence). The CDR3 length is 14 residues. V gave up 2 bases and J gave up 2 bases; unmatched junction bases: 3. In DNA form, the CDR3 reads TGCAGTGCTAGATCGGGACAGGGTCAAGAGACCCAGTACTTC. Translating it yields CSARSGQGQETQYF.

This clonotype was recorded at least ten times. The rearrangement links TRBV29-1 to TRBJ2-1; 9 nucleotides agree with TRBD2. Unmatched junction bases numbered 11, after V lost 2 bases and J lost 6 bases. The V gene's germline CDR1 is SQVTM and CDR2 ANQGSEA. CDR3 length: 16 residues. CDR3 protein: CSVEPHGSGRTNEQFF. The CDR3 nucleotides are TGCAGCGTTGAACCGCATGGGAGCGGGAGGACCAATGAGCAGTTCTTC.

This clonotype was seen ten or more times. Here the CDR3 DNA reads TGTGCCACCAGCAGAGGCCCACTAGCGGGAAACGAGCAGTTCTTC. It yields the protein CATSRGPLAGNEQFF. The J gene is TRBJ2-1, the V gene TRBV15; the match to TRBD2 covers 10 bases. CDR3 length: 15 amino acids. V shed 1 base and J 10 bases; nucleotides not matched to a gene: 7. From germline, CDR1 is LNHNV and CDR2 YYDKDF (reference sequence).

In this sample, this clonotype turned up many times. This chain joins TRBV20-1 and TRBJ1-1; D might be TRBD1 (6 bases). The CDR3 covers 18 residues. Trimming pared 0 bases from V and 4 bases from J, leaving 24 bases between. From germline, CDR1 is DFQATT and CDR2 SNEGSKA (reference sequence). This CDR3 is CSAREGKDRLTRGTEAFF. In nucleotides, the CDR3 is TGCAGTGCTAGAGAGGGCAAAGACAGGCTTACCAGGGGCACTGAAGCTTTCTTT.

This clonotype occurred many times. The V call is TRBV11-2, the J call TRBJ1-3; D remains ambiguous. This CDR3 contains 15 residues. Germline CDR1 reads SGHAT; CDR2 reads FQNNGV. The V gene lost 5 bases and the J gene lost 0 bases, with 11 bases spanning the gap. This CDR3 is CASSPTMGSGNTIYF. CDR3 coding DNA: TGTGCCAGCAGCCCGACAATGGGCTCTGGAAACACCATATATTTT.

This clonotype has a count of ten or more. The CDR3 region is CASSLVGGSSTDTQYF. The CDR3, as DNA: TGCGCCAGCAGCTTGGTGGGCGGGAGTAGCACAGATACGCAGTATTTT. V usage is TRBV5-1 and J usage is TRBJ2-3; TRBD2 agrees at 7 bases. The CDR3 spans 16 residues. The J segment lost 0 bases and the V segment lost 0 bases, leaving 4 bases of the junction unmatched. Germline V gives CDR1 SGHRS, CDR2 YFSETQ.

This clonotype was seen ten or more times. This sequence joins TRBV6-1 and TRBJ2-3; the D is unclear. Germline V gene data show CDR1 as MNHNS and CDR2 as SASEGT. The CDR3 consists of 10 residues. The V and J ends lost 1 base and 7 bases respectively, with 0 bases between them. The DNA of the CDR3 is TGTGCCAGCAGTGAAGATACGCAGTATTTT. This encodes CASSEDTQYF.

This clonotype was recorded at least ten times. V gene TRBV20-1 combines with J gene TRBJ2-1, with 7 bases fitting TRBD2. The junction had 8 bases not matched to a gene; V was cut back by 5 bases and J by 1 base. Germline V CDR1 and CDR2: DFQATT, SNEGSKA (reference sequence). This CDR3 contains 15 residues. The CDR3 reads CSARSTSRSYNEQFF. CDR3 in DNA: TGCAGTGCTCGCTCGACTAGCAGGTCCTACAATGAGCAGTTCTTC.

In its sample, this clonotype was seen many times. V and J are TRBV10-3 and TRBJ1-4, with D unclear. The V gene lost 3 bases and the J gene lost 3 bases, with 8 bases spanning the gap. CDR1 and CDR2 from the germline V gene are ENHRY and SYGVKD. The CDR3 spans 14 residues. In DNA form, the CDR3 reads TGTGCCATCAGTGACTACAGCCCTAATGAAAAACTGTTTTTT. Encoded protein: CAISDYSPNEKLFF.

This clonotype showed up just a few times. V gene TRBV20-1 combines with J gene TRBJ2-1; D is perhaps TRBD2 (5 bases). The CDR3 length is 14 residues. CDR1 is DFQATT and CDR2 is SNEGSKA in the germline V gene (reference sequence). The ends were cut back, 4 bases at V and 8 bases at J, with 18 bases in the middle. CDR3 protein: CSATAPLVPHEQFF. The DNA of the CDR3 is TGCAGTGCTACGGCCCCACTAGTCCCACATGAGCAGTTCTTC.

This clonotype was seen a few times. The J gene is TRBJ1-6, the V gene TRBV5-5; weak D call: TRBD1 (6 bases). The germline V gene encodes CDR1 SGHKS and CDR2 YYEKEE (reference sequence). Trimming removed 2 bases from V and 7 bases from J, with 10 bases in between. This CDR3 is built from 14 residues. The CDR3 protein is CASSFRGGNSPLHF. The CDR3 bases are TGTGCCAGCAGCTTCAGGGGTGGGAATTCACCCCTCCACTTT.

This clonotype has a count of ten or more. This chain uses TRBV14 with TRBJ2-1, with 15 bases aligning to TRBD2. This CDR3 comprises 15 residues. Looked up from germline, CDR1 is SGHDN and CDR2 is FVKESK. Trimming took 4 bases from V and 11 from J; bases not matched to a gene: 6. Here the CDR3 reads CASSRGTSGRLKQFF. Here the CDR3 DNA reads TGTGCCAGCAGCCGGGGGACTAGCGGGAGGTTGAAGCAGTTCTTC.

This clonotype was observed many times. The chain joins TRBV6-2 or TRBV6-3 to TRBJ1-2, with 7 bases matching TRBD1. This CDR3 has 14 residues. V was pared by 0 bases and J by 7 bases, with 5 bases of the junction left unmatched. The germline gives CDR1 MNHEY, CDR2 SVGEGT. In DNA, the CDR3 is TGTGCCAGCAGTTACTCCGGGACAGTCCTTGGCTACACCTTC. Residues: CASSYSGTVLGYTF.

This clonotype was observed many times. CDR3 residues: CASSLGEAFSEQYF. Here the CDR3 DNA reads TGCGCCAGCAGCTTGGGGGAGGCTTTTTCCGAGCAGTACTTC. The V gene is TRBV5-1, the J gene TRBJ2-7; tentative D call: TRBD2 (6 bases). The V end lost 0 bases, the J end lost 6 bases, and 13 bases lay between the germline ends. Germline assignment: CDR1 SGHRS and CDR2 YFSETQ. This CDR3 spans 14 amino acids. The full variable domain, with the rest looked up from reference TRBV5-1 and TRBJ2-7, is KAGVTQTPRYLIKTRGQQVTLSCSPISGHRSVSWYQQTPGQGLQFLFEYFSETQRNKGNFPGRFSGRQFSNSRSEMNVSTLELGDSALYLCASSLGEAFSEQYFGPGTRLTVT.

Ten or more counts support this clonotype. The V gene is TRBV20-1, the J gene TRBJ2-7; D gene uncertain. The CDR3 loop spans 12 amino acids. Trimming stripped 6 bases from V and 7 bases from J, with 16 bases between. Germline CDR1 reads DFQATT; CDR2 reads SNEGSKA (reference sequence). The DNA for the CDR3 is TGCAGTGCGAACCCAAACCCAGAAGAGCAGTACTTC. Its translation: CSANPNPEEQYF.